This record covers a single T cell receptor beta chain. The antigen is unknown. These data come from a study of CD8+ T cells in alopecia areata. Study in general: Twice a day, 5 to 10 mg of oral tofacitinib was administered to treated patients. Regarding the study as a whole: In blood and scalp, many expanded lesional clones persisted during tofacitinib.

The authors extracted RNA and reverse transcribed it into cDNA as the sequencing template. Libraries were prepared by immunoSEQ multiplex PCR; TCRdb keeps only in-frame clonotypes and omits some of them. The table lists over 150,000 clones, 50% to 65% of them singletons. The treatment here: oral pan-JAK inhibitor, 5-10 mg twice daily. Specimens obtained from alopecia areata patients comprised lesional scalp punch biopsies and peripheral blood. CDR3 length: 13 amino acids. The V end was cut by 7 bases, the J end by 1 base, with 12 bases between. Germline CDR1 SGHRS, CDR2 YFSETQ. The rearrangement joins TRBV5-1 to TRBJ2-7; D may correspond to TRBD1 or TRBD2 (5 bases each). This clonotype was sampled from a human donor with alopecia areata. The sequenced sample was CD4+ T cells sorted from blood, obtained at week 24, from a patient treated with tofacitinib. Written as DNA, the CDR3 is TGCGCCAGCGGGGACCTATGGTCCTACGAGCAGTACTTC. Residues: CASGDLWSYEQYF. The full variable domain, with the rest looked up from reference TRBV5-1 and TRBJ2-7, is KAGVTQTPRYLIKTRGQQVTLSCSPISGHRSVSWYQQTPGQGLQFLFEYFSETQRNKGNFPGRFSGRQFSNSRSEMNVSTLELGDSALYLCASGDLWSYEQYFGPGTRLTVT.